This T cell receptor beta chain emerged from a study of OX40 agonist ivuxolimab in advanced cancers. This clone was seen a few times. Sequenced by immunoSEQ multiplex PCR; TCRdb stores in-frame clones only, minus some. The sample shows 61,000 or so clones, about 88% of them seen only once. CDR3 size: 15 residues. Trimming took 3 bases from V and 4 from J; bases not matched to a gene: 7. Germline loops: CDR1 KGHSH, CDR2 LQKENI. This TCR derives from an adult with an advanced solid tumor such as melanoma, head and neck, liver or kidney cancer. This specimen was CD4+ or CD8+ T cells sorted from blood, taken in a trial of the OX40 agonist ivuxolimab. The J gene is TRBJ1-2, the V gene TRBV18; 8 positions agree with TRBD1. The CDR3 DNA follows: TGTGCCAGCTCACCGGGACAGGTTAAGGGCTATGGCTACACCTTC. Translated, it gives CASSPGQVKGYGYTF.